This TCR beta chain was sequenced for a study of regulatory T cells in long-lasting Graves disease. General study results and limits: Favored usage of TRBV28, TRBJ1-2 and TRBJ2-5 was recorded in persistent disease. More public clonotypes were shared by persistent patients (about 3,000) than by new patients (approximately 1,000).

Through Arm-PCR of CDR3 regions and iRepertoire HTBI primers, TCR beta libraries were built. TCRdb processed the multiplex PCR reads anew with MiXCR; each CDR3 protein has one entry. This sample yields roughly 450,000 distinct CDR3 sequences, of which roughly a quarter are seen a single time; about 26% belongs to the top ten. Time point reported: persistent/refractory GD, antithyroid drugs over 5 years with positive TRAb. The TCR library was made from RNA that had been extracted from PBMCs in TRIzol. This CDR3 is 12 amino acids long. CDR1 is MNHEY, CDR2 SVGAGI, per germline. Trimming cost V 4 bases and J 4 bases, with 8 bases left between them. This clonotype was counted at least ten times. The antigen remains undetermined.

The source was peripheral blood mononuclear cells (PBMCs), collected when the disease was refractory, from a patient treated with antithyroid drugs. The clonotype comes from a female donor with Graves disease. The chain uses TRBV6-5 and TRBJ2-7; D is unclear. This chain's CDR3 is CASSSTSYEQYF. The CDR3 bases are TGTGCCAGCAGTTCTACTTCGTACGAGCAGTACTTC.